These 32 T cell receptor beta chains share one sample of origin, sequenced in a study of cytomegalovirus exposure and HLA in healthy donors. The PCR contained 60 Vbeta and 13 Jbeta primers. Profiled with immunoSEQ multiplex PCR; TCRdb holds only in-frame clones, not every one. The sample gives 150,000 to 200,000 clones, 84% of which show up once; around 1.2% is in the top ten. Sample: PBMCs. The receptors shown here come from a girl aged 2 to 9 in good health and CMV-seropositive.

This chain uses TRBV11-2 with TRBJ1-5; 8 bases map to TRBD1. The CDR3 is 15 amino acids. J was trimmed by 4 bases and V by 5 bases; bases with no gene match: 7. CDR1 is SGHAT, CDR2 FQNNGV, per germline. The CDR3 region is CASSVNRDRNQPQHF. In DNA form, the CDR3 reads TGTGCCAGCAGCGTAAACCGGGACAGGAATCAGCCCCAGCATTTT.

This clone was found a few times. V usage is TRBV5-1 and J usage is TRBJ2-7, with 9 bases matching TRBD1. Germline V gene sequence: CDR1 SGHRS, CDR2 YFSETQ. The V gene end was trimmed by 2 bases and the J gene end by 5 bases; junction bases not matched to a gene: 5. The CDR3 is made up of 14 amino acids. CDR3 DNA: TGCGCCAGCAGCTTAAACAGGGGGCAAGACGAGCAGTACTTC. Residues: CASSLNRGQDEQYF.

The CDR3 spells CASSLGLAGDDEQFF. CDR3 nucleotide sequence: TGCGCCAGCAGCTTAGGGCTAGCGGGAGACGATGAGCAGTTCTTC. The chain couples TRBV5-1 to TRBJ2-1; 10 nucleotides line up with TRBD2. This CDR3 is built from 15 residues. J was trimmed by 8 bases and V by 2 bases; bases with no gene match: 7. From germline, CDR1 is SGHRS and CDR2 YFSETQ.

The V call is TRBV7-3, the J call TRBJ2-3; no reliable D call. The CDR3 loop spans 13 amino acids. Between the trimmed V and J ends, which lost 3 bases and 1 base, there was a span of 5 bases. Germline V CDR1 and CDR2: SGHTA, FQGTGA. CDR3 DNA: TGTGCCAGCAGCTTCTCAGGCACAGATACGCAGTATTTT. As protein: CASSFSGTDTQYF.

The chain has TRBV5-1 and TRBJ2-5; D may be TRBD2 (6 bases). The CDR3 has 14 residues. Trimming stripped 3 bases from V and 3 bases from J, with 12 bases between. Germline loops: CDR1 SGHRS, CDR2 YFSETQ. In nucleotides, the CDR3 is TGCGCCAGCAGCTCGTTAGGCGGGGAAGAGACCCAGTACTTC. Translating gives CASSSLGGEETQYF.

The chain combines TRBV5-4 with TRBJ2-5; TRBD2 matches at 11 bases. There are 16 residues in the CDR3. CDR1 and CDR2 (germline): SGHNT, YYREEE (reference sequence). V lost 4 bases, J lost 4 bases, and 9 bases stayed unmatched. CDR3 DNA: TGTGCCAGCAGCCTAGGGACTAGCGGAGCGGGAGAGACCCAGTACTTC. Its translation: CASSLGTSGAGETQYF.

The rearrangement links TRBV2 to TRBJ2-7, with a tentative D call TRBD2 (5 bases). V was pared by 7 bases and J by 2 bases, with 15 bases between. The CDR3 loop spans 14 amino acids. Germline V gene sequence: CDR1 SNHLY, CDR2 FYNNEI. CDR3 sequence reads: CASTDGEPPYEQYF. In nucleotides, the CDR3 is TGTGCCAGCACGGACGGGGAGCCGCCCTACGAGCAGTACTTC.

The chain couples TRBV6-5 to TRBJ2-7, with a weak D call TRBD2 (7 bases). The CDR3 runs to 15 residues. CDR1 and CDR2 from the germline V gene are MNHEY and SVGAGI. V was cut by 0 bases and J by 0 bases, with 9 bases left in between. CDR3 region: CASSYSRGLSYEQYF. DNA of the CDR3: TGTGCCAGCAGTTACTCGCGGGGGCTCTCCTACGAGCAGTACTTC.

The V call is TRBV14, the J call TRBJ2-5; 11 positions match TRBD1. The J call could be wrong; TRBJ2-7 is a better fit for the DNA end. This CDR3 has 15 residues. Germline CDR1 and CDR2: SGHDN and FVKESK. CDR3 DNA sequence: TGTGCCAGCAGCCAACCGGGACAGGGGGACTACGAGCAGTACTTC. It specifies CASSQPGQGDYEQYF.

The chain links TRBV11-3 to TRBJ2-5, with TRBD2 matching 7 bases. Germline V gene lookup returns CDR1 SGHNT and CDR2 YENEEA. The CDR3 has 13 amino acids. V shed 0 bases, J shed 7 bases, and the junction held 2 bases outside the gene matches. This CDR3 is CASSLDPGGTQYF. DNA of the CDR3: TGTGCCAGCAGCTTAGATCCGGGGGGGACCCAGTACTTC.

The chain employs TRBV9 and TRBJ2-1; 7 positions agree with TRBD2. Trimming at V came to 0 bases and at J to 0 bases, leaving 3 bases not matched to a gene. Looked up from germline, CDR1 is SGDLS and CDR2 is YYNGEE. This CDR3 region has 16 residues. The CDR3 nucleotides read TGTGCCAGCAGCGTAGGCGCTAGCGGCTCCTACAATGAGCAGTTCTTC. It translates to CASSVGASGSYNEQFF.

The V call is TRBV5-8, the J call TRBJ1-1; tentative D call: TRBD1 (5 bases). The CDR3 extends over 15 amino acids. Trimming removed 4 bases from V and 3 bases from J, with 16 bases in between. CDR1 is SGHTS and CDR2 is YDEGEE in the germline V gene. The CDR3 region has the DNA TGTGCCAGCAGCCACAAGCGGCGGGGGGACACTGAAGCTTTCTTT. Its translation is CASSHKRRGDTEAFF.

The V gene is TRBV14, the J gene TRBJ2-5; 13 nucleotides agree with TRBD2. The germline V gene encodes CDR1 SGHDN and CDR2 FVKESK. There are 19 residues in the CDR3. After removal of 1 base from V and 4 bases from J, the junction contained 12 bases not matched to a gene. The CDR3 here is CASSQVWGLAGSSRETQYF. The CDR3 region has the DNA TGTGCCAGCAGCCAAGTGTGGGGACTAGCGGGATCATCTCGAGAGACCCAGTACTTC.

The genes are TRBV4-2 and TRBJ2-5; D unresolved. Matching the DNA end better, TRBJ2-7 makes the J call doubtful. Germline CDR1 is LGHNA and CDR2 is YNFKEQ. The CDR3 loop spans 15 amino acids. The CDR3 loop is CASSHPLAGPYEQYF. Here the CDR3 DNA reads TGTGCCAGCAGCCATCCCCTCGCTGGGCCCTACGAGCAGTACTTC.

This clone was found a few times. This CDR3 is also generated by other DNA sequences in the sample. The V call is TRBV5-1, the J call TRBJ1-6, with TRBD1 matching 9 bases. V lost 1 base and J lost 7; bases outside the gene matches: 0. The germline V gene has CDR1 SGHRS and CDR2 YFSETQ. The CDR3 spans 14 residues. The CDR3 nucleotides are TGCGCCAGCAGCTTGACAGGGGGCAATTCACCCCTCCACTTT. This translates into CASSLTGGNSPLHF. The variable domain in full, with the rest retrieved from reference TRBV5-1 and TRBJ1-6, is KAGVTQTPRYLIKTRGQQVTLSCSPISGHRSVSWYQQTPGQGLQFLFEYFSETQRNKGNFPGRFSGRQFSNSRSEMNVSTLELGDSALYLCASSLTGGNSPLHFGNGTRLTVT.

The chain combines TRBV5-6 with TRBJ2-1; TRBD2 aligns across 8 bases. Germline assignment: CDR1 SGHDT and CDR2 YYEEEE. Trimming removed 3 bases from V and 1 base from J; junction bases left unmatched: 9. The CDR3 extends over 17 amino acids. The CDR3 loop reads CASSSKRERLSYNEQFF. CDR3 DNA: TGTGCCAGCAGCTCAAAGCGGGAGCGTCTGTCCTACAATGAGCAGTTCTTC.

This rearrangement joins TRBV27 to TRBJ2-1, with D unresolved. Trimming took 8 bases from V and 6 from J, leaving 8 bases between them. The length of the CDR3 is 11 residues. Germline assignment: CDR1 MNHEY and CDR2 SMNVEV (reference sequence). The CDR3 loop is CASLQSNEQFF. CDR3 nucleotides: TGTGCCAGCCTACAGAGCAATGAGCAGTTCTTC.

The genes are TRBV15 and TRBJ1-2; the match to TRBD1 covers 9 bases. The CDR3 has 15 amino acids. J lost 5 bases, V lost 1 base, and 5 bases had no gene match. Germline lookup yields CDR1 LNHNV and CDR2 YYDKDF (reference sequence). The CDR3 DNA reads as TGTGCCACCAGCAGAGCGGACAGGGGTCGGTATGGCTACACCTTC. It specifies CATSRADRGRYGYTF.

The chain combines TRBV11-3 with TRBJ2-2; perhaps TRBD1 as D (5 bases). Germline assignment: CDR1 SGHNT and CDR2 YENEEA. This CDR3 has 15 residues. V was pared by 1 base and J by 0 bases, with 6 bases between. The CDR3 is CASSLGRANTGELFF. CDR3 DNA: TGTGCCAGCAGCTTAGGCAGGGCGAACACCGGGGAGCTGTTTTTT.

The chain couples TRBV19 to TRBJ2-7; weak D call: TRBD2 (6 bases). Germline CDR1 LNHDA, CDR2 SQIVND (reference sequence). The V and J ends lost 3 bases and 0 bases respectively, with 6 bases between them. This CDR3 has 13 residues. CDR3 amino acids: CASSISGSYEQYF. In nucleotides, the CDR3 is TGTGCCAGTAGTATTAGCGGCTCCTACGAGCAGTACTTC.

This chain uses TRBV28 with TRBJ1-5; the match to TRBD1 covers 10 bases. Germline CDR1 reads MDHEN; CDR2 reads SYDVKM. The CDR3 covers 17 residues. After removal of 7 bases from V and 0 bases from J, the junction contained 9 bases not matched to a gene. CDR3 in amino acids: CASTLGQGSYSNQPQHF. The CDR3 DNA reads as TGTGCCAGCACTCTGGGACAGGGGAGTTATAGCAATCAGCCCCAGCATTTT.

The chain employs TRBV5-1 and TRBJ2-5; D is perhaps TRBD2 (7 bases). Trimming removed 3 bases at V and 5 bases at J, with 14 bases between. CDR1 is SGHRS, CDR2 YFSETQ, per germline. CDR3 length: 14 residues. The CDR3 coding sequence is TGCGCCAGCAGCTCGAGGGGGGGCTGGGAGACCCAGTACTTC. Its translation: CASSSRGGWETQYF.

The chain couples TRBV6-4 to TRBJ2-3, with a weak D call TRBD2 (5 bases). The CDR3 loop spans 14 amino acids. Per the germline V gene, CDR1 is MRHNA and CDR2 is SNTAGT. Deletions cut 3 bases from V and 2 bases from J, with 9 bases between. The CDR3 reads CASSEGRDTDTQYF. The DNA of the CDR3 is TGTGCCAGCAGTGAGGGTCGGGACACAGATACGCAGTATTTT.

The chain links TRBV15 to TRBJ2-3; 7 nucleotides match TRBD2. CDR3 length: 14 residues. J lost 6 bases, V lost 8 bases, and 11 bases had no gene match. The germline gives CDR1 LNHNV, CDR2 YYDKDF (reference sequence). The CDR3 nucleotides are TGTGCCACCCGGGTGGGGCGGGGAGGGGATACGCAGTATTTT. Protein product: CATRVGRGGDTQYF.

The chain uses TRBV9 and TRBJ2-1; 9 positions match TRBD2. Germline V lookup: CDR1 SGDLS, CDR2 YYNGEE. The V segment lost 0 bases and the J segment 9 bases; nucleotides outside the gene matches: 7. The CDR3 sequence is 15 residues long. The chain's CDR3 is CASSVGAGGLGEQFF. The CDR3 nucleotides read TGTGCCAGCAGCGTAGGGGCGGGGGGGCTTGGTGAGCAGTTCTTC. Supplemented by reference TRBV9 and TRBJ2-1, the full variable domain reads DSGVTQTPKHLITATGQRVTLRCSPRSGDLSVYWYQQSLDQGLQFLIQYYNGEERAKGNILERFSAQQFPDLHSELNLSSLELGDSALYFCASSVGAGGLGEQFFGPGTRLTVL.

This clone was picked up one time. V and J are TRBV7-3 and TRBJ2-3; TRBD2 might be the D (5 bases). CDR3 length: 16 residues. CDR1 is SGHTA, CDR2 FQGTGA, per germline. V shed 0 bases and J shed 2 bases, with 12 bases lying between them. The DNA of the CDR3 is TGTGCCAGCAGCTTAACTAGTAGCGCTTACACAGATACGCAGTATTTT. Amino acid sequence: CASSLTSSAYTDTQYF.

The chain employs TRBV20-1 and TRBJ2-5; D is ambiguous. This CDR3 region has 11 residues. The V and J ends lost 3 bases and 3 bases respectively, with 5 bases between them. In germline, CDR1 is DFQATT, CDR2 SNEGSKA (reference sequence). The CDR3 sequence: CSASREETQYF. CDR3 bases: TGCAGTGCTAGTCGCGAAGAGACCCAGTACTTC.

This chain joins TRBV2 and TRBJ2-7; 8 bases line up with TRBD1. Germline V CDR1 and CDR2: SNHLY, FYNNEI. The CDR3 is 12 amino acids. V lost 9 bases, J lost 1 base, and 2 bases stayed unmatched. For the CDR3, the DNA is TGTGCCAGTCGGACAGGGTCCTACGAGCAGTACTTC. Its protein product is CASRTGSYEQYF.

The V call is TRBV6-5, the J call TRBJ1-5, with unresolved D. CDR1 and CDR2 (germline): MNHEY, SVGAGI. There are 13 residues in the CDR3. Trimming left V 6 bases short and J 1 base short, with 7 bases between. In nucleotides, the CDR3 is TGTGCCAGCAGCTACGGCAGCAATCAGCCCCAGCATTTT. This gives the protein CASSYGSNQPQHF.

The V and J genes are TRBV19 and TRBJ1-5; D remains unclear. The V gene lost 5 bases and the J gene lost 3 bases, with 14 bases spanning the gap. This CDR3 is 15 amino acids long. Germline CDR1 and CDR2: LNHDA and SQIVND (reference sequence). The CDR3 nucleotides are TGTGCCAGTAGTTCCCGGGATCTTTTCAATCAGCCCCAGCATTTT. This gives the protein CASSSRDLFNQPQHF.

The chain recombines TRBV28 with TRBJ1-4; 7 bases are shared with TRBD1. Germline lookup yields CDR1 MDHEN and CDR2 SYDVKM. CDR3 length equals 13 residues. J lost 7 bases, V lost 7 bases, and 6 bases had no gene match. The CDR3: CASNDRATEKLFF. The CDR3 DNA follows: TGTGCCAGCAACGACAGGGCTACTGAAAAACTGTTTTTT.

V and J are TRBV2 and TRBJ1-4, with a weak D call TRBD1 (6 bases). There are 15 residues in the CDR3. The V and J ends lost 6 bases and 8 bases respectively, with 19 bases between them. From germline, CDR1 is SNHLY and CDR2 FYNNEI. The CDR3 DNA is TGTGCCAGCAGGAAAAGACAGGTTTCGGGGGAAAAACTGTTTTTT. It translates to CASRKRQVSGEKLFF.